Reported below is one TCR beta chain. These data belong to a study of shared clonotypes between healthy human individuals. The assay was immunoSEQ multiplex PCR, and TCRdb's table has in-frame clones only and misses some. The sample carries roughly 320,000 clones, more than 75% recorded once. The CDR3 is 14 residues long. The V end lost 4 bases, the J end lost 4 bases, and 13 bases lay between the germline ends. The germline V gene encodes CDR1 LNHDA and CDR2 SQIVND (reference sequence). CD8 memory was a combination that joined CD45RO+ cells with CCR7-negative CD45RA+ TemRA cells. The material sequenced was memory CD8+ T cells sorted from blood. Subset indicated: CD45RO+ cells pooled with CCR7-negative TemRA cells. The TCR originated in a man in his late teens or twenties in good health. The V call is TRBV19, the J call TRBJ1-1; the D is unclear. Here the CDR3 reads CASSTTASGTEAFF. The CDR3 nucleotides read TGTGCCAGTAGTACGACGGCATCAGGCACTGAAGCTTTCTTT.